This passage covers 20 T cell receptor beta chains from one sample sequenced in a study of T-cell memory formation after mild COVID-19 (dated by TCRdb to 2020 to 2022). The method was 5' RACE. Sequenced on an Illumina NovaSeq 6000. TCRdb took the public reads, trimmed them with fastp at Q25, ran MiXCR for clone calling and kept in-frame beta chains. Each CDR3 protein appears once, grouped with its most common genes and DNA. The sample table shows approximately 400,000 distinct CDR3 sequences, and approximately 25% are seen once. Around 8.8% of the sample goes to the ten largest clones. The source material was PBMCs or a T cell subset sorted from them (not recorded which). The receptors stem from an adult woman who had mild COVID-19 (a few samples of this study predate the infection). The sample titles of this study are shuffled in the database, so cell type and time point are left out; the donor was told from shared clones.

This chain connects TRBV4-2 to TRBJ1-3; the D is unclear. V was pared by 1 base and J by 4 bases, with 11 bases between. Per the germline V gene, CDR1 is LGHNA and CDR2 is YNFKEQ. This CDR3 region has 15 residues. The CDR3 DNA reads TGTGCCAGCAGCCAAGCGCCTTTTAAGGGAAACACCATATATTTT. Its translation: CASSQAPFKGNTIYF.

This clonotype was picked up a small number of times. The V gene is TRBV12-3 or TRBV12-4, the J gene TRBJ2-2, with 9 bases matching TRBD2. The V and J ends lost 2 bases and 7 bases, in that order; junction bases with no gene match: 14. This CDR3 has 18 amino acids. The CDR3 bases are TGTGCCAGCAGTTTATTAGCGGGGGCCCGCCTAGGAGACGGGGAGCTGTTTTTT. It yields the protein CASSLLAGARLGDGELFF.

This clonotype was found a few times. This chain links TRBV29-1 with TRBJ2-7; TRBD1 aligns across 7 bases. The CDR3 has 15 amino acids. Trimming cost V 6 bases and J 3 bases; bases outside gene matches: 14. CDR1 and CDR2 from the germline V gene are SQVTM and ANQGSEA. CDR3: CSVTTADGTVYEQYF. As DNA, the CDR3 is TGCAGCGTGACAACAGCCGACGGGACAGTCTACGAGCAGTACTTC.

The J gene is TRBJ2-5, the V gene TRBV3-1, with TRBD2 matching over 9 bases. Germline V gives CDR1 LGHDT, CDR2 YNNKEL (reference sequence). The CDR3 is 15 residues long. Trimming took 3 bases from V and 4 from J; bases not matched to a gene: 6. The CDR3 sequence: CASSHGGGVRETQYF. CDR3 DNA sequence: TGTGCCAGCAGCCATGGCGGGGGGGTACGAGAGACCCAGTACTTC.

The rearrangement joins TRBV2 to TRBJ2-5, with 7 bases matching TRBD1. The V and J ends lost 8 bases and 4 bases, in that order; junction bases with no gene match: 10. In germline, CDR1 is SNHLY, CDR2 FYNNEI. The CDR3 length is 14 residues. The chain's CDR3 is CASRSGQLGETQYF. In DNA form, the CDR3 reads TGTGCCAGCCGATCGGGACAGCTGGGAGAGACCCAGTACTTC.

The chain is built from TRBV29-1 and TRBJ2-4, with D unclear. CDR1 and CDR2 (germline): SQVTM, ANQGSEA. V was shortened by 0 bases and J by 2 bases, with 8 bases between the two germline ends. The CDR3 is made up of 14 amino acids. CDR3 bases: TGCAGCGTTGAAGATCATGTAACCAAAAACATTCAGTACTTC. Protein: CSVEDHVTKNIQYF.

The chain recombines TRBV12-3 or TRBV12-4 with TRBJ2-3, with D unresolved. V was trimmed by 3 bases and J by 5 bases, leaving 9 bases between them. The CDR3 runs 13 residues. The CDR3 nucleotides read TGTGCCAGCAGTTTGCGGTTGGGAGATACGCAGTATTTT. Translation gives CASSLRLGDTQYF.

This rearrangement joins TRBV11-2 to TRBJ1-1; the D gene is possibly TRBD1 (5 bases). The V end lost 8 bases, the J end lost 4 bases, and 17 bases lay between the germline ends. The CDR3 has 14 amino acids. Germline assignment: CDR1 SGHAT and CDR2 FQNNGV. CDR3 coding DNA: TGTGCCAGCCTCCCCCTGGGGCCTTTCACTGAAGCTTTCTTT. Translating gives CASLPLGPFTEAFF.

Only a few counts were recorded for this clonotype. The rearrangement uses TRBV3-1 and TRBJ2-2; D possibly corresponds to TRBD2 (5 bases). Germline V gene sequence: CDR1 LGHDT, CDR2 YNNKEL (reference sequence). V lost 1 base, J lost 0 bases, and 9 bases lay in between. The CDR3 runs to 16 residues. The CDR3 nucleotides read TGTGCCAGCAGCCAAGGGGCGGGTTCGAACACCGGGGAGCTGTTTTTT. This gives the protein CASSQGAGSNTGELFF.

Only a few counts were recorded for this clonotype. The chain employs TRBV12-3 or TRBV12-4 and TRBJ1-2, with D unresolved. The CDR3 runs to 16 residues. Trimming took 3 bases from V and 5 from J, leaving 19 bases between them. DNA of the CDR3: TGTGCCAGCAGTTTTGGTGGAGGTGGGTGGATTTATGGCTACACCTTC. Translated, it gives CASSFGGGGWIYGYTF.

This chain joins TRBV14 and TRBJ2-2; 7 nucleotides align to TRBD2. Per the germline V gene, CDR1 is SGHDN and CDR2 is FVKESK. This CDR3 region has 17 residues. With V trimmed by 1 base and J by 0 bases, 5 bases remained unmatched. The CDR3 nucleotides are TGTGCCAGCAGCCAAGTGCCTAGCGGTGCGAACACCGGGGAGCTGTTTTTT. Its translation: CASSQVPSGANTGELFF.

The V gene is TRBV6-2 or TRBV6-3, the J gene TRBJ2-3; 9 bases are a match to TRBD2. From germline, CDR1 is MNHEY and CDR2 SVGEGT. V shed 8 bases and J 3 bases; nucleotides not matched to a gene: 9. The CDR3 consists of 15 residues. The CDR3: CASFEAGGPTDTQYF. CDR3 sequence (DNA): TGTGCCAGCTTCGAGGCGGGAGGGCCAACAGATACGCAGTATTTT.

This clonotype has ten or more counts. The CDR3 DNA is TGTGCCTGGAGTGTACGAACACATACGAACACTGAAGCTTTCTTT. Translation gives CAWSVRTHTNTEAFF. The V call is TRBV30, the J call TRBJ1-1; D unresolved. The CDR3 spans 15 residues. The germline CDR1 and CDR2 sequences are GTSNPN and SVGIG (reference sequence). The V end was cut by 0 bases, the J end by 1 base, with 12 bases between.

There are a few counts of this clonotype. The chain carries TRBV29-1 and TRBJ2-7, with D unclear. The CDR3 loop spans 12 amino acids. CDR1 is SQVTM and CDR2 is ANQGSEA in the germline V gene. Trimming removed 4 bases from V and 0 bases from J, with 7 bases in between. The CDR3 region is CSVAWNSYEQYF. For the CDR3, the DNA is TGCAGCGTTGCCTGGAACTCCTACGAGCAGTACTTC.

This chain joins TRBV3-1 and TRBJ1-6; no firm D call. V was shortened by 2 bases and J by 8 bases, with 13 bases between the two germline ends. This CDR3 has 15 residues. Per germline, CDR1 LGHDT and CDR2 YNNKEL (reference sequence). The CDR3, as DNA: TGTGCCAGCAGCCAAAACGGCCAGGTTCATTCACCCCTCCACTTT. Translation: CASSQNGQVHSPLHF.

The V call is TRBV20-1, the J call TRBJ2-7; tentative D call: TRBD2 (5 bases). The germline gives CDR1 DFQATT, CDR2 SNEGSKA (reference sequence). The CDR3 has 13 residues. Trimming took off 1 base at V and 4 bases at J, with 11 bases between the two ends. CDR3 bases: TGCAGTGCTAGAGGCCTAGCTGCGTACGAGCAGTACTTC. Its translation is CSARGLAAYEQYF.

The genes are TRBV7-3 and TRBJ2-3, with 8 positions matching TRBD1. Germline CDR1 and CDR2: SGHTA and FQGTGA. This CDR3 is 13 amino acids long. V lost 8 bases to trimming and J lost 5 bases; unmatched junction nucleotides: 6. CDR3 nucleotides: TGTGCCAGCGGGCAGGGGGCTCGAGATACGCAGTATTTT. Translating it yields CASGQGARDTQYF.

This clonotype was counted only a few times. V and J are TRBV6-5 and TRBJ2-1; TRBD1 agrees at 12 bases. V dropped 4 bases and J dropped 10; count of bases not matched to a gene: 14. This CDR3 has 17 amino acids. Germline V gives CDR1 MNHEY, CDR2 SVGAGI. CDR3 coding DNA: TGTGCCAGCAGTTTTTCCATGCCGGGACAGGGGGCGAGGGAGCAGTTCTTC. Translation: CASSFSMPGQGAREQFF.

The table lists this clonotype with a few counts. The chain has TRBV12-3 or TRBV12-4 and TRBJ2-5, with 7 positions matching TRBD1. V dropped 10 bases and J dropped 5; count of bases not matched to a gene: 13. The CDR3 totals 14 residues. This chain's CDR3 is CATTDRVYGETQYF. The CDR3 coding sequence is TGTGCCACCACTGACAGGGTATATGGCGAGACCCAGTACTTC.

This clonotype was recorded at least ten times. The gene calls are TRBV7-9 and TRBJ2-7, with 10 bases that match TRBD2. This CDR3 spans 15 amino acids. The germline V gene has CDR1 SEHNR and CDR2 FQNEAQ (reference sequence). Trimming took 6 bases from V and 5 from J; bases not matched to a gene: 10. The CDR3 protein is CASRKAGGPPDEQYF. In DNA form, the CDR3 reads TGTGCCAGCAGGAAAGCGGGAGGGCCCCCGGACGAGCAGTACTTC.